These 7 T cell receptor beta chains originate from one sample sequenced in a study of CD8+ T cells in alopecia areata. Extraction and reverse transcription of RNA yielded cDNA as the sequencing template. Assay used: immunoSEQ multiplex PCR; TCRdb lists only in-frame clones, some missing. This sample has 150,000 or so clones, with around half found just once. The source material was CD8+ T cells sorted from blood, sampled at week 0. Receptors originate from a human donor with alopecia areata.

The chain uses TRBV19 and TRBJ2-5; TRBD2 might be the D (6 bases). Germline values: CDR1 LNHDA, CDR2 SQIVND (reference sequence). Trimming took off 2 bases at V and 5 bases at J, with 9 bases between the two ends. The CDR3 is made up of 13 amino acids. The DNA for the CDR3 is TGTGCCAGTAGTATACTAGCGTCGGAGACCCAGTACTTC. Translation gives CASSILASETQYF.

The rearrangement uses TRBV10-2 and TRBJ1-6, with 7 bases aligning to TRBD1. After removal of 2 bases from V and 14 bases from J, the junction contained 15 bases not matched to a gene. Germline V gene lookup returns CDR1 WSHSY and CDR2 SAAADI. The CDR3 consists of 16 residues. CDR3 sequence: CASSEVLGQESESLHF. The CDR3 DNA reads as TGCGCCAGCAGTGAGGTTCTAGGACAGGAGTCGGAATCCCTCCACTTT.

The chain carries TRBV4-3 and TRBJ2-3; tentatively, D is TRBD2 (7 bases). Trimming removed 0 bases from V and 4 bases from J, with 14 bases in between. This CDR3 has 16 amino acids. Germline V gives CDR1 LGHNA, CDR2 YSLEER. CDR3 bases: TGCGCCAGCAGCCAAGATTCCGGGGGGCCGGCAGATACGCAGTATTTT. Its translation: CASSQDSGGPADTQYF.

The chain joins TRBV10-3 to TRBJ2-1; D might be TRBD2 (6 bases). CDR1 is ENHRY, CDR2 SYGVKD, per germline. Trimming removed 7 bases at V and 7 bases at J, with 8 bases between. The CDR3 loop spans 11 amino acids. CDR3 coding DNA: TGTGCCATCACGGGAGAGAATGAGCAGTTCTTC. Protein sequence: CAITGENEQFF.

This clone was observed a handful of times. This specimen includes other DNA sequences encoding the same CDR3. This chain links TRBV29-1 with TRBJ1-2, with unresolved D. Per the germline V gene, CDR1 is SQVTM and CDR2 is ANQGSEA. CDR3 length equals 10 residues. Trimming took 0 bases from V and 6 from J, leaving 2 bases between them. CDR3 residues: CSVEDNGYTF. The DNA of the CDR3 is TGCAGCGTTGAAGATAATGGCTACACCTTC. Together with reference TRBV29-1 and TRBJ1-2, the CDR3 gives the full variable domain: SAVISQKPSRDICQRGTSLTIQCQVDSQVTMMFWYRQQPGQSLTLIATANQGSEATYESGFVIDKFPISRPNLTFSTLTVSNMSPEDSSIYLCSVEDNGYTFGSGTRLTVV.

The V gene is TRBV19, the J gene TRBJ2-5; D is undetermined. V lost 0 bases, J lost 6 bases, and 8 bases lay in between. The germline V gene encodes CDR1 LNHDA and CDR2 SQIVND (reference sequence). This CDR3 region has 13 residues. CDR3 loop: CASSIDLEKTQYF. The DNA for the CDR3 is TGTGCCAGTAGTATAGATCTGGAAAAGACCCAGTACTTC.

This chain uses TRBV10-1 with TRBJ2-3; D is tentatively TRBD1 or TRBD2 (5 bases each). CDR1 and CDR2 (germline): WNHNN, SYGVQD (reference sequence). CDR3 length: 16 residues. V lost 4 bases and J lost 1, with 15 bases in between. The CDR3 bases are TGCGCCAGCAGTGGAGGGGCGACCTTCGGCACAGATACGCAGTATTTT. Translation: CASSGGATFGTDTQYF.